The clone carrying this T cell receptor beta chain came up many times. Enrolled through a virtual design, the participants were between roughly 18 and 89 years of age and came from under 25 US areas. Trimming removed 6 bases from V and 7 bases from J; junction bases left unmatched: 4. From germline, CDR1 is LGHDT and CDR2 YNNKEL (reference sequence). CDR3 size: 15 residues. In the original analysis: Cell counts per sample came from amplifying reference gene primers. Sequencing used immunoSEQ multiplex PCR; TCRdb keeps in-frame clones, though not all of them. V, J and clone size are those of that table, while D and trimming were read from the DNA. The table has approximately 290,000 clones, approximately 83% seen once. The data were obtained in a study of blood T cell repertoires in COVID-19.

The gene calls are TRBV3-1 (or the pseudogene TRBV3-2) and TRBJ1-6; 12 bases match TRBD1. The TCR comes from a woman in her 30s who had recovered from COVID-19. Sequencing was done on a sample of PBMCs or T cells enriched from blood (not recorded which). The DNA of the CDR3 is TGTGCCAGCAGACCGGGACAGGGGGCAAATTCACCCCTCCACTTT. Its protein is CASRPGQGANSPLHF.